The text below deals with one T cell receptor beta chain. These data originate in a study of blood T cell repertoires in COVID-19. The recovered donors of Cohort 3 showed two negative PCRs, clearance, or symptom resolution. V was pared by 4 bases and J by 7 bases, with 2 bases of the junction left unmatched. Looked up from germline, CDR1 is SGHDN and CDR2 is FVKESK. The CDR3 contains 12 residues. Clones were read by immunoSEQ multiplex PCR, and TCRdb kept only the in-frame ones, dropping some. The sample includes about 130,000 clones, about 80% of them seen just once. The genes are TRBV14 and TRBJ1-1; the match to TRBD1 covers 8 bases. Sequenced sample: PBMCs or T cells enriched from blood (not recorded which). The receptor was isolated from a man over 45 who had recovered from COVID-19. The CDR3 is CASSRQGNEAFF. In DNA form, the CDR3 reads TGTGCCAGCAGCCGACAGGGGAATGAAGCTTTCTTT.